The text below deals with one T cell receptor beta chain. These data are taken from a study of control samples from healthy donors and cancer patients. The CDR3 has 14 amino acids. The ends lost 5 bases at V and 7 bases at J; junction bases unmatched: 6. Germline V lookup: CDR1 SGHNT, CDR2 YENEEA. The repertoire was sequenced with immunoSEQ multiplex PCR; TCRdb's copy has only in-frame clones and lacks some. The table shows about 55,000 clones, with over 75% occurring only once. The sample was blood. The J gene is TRBJ1-4, the V gene TRBV11-3; 8 nucleotides align to TRBD1. This clonotype was sampled from a man aged 50 to 59 in good health. DNA for the CDR3: TGTGCCAGCAGCCTAAAGACAGGGGTTGAAAAACTGTTTTTT. This gives the protein CASSLKTGVEKLFF.